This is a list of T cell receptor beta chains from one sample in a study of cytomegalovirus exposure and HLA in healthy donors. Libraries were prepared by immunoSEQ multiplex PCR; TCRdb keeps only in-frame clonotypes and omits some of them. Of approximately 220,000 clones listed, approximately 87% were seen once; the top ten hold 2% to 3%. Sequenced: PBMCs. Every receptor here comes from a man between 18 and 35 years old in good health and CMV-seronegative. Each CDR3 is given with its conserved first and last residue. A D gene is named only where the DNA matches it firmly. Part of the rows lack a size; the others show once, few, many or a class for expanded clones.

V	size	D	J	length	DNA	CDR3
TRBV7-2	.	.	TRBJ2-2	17	TGTGCCAGCAGCCGAATCAAACAGGTCACGAACACCGGGGAGCTGTTTTTT	CASSRIKQVTNTGELFF
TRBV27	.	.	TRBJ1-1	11	TGTGCCAGCAGCCGAGGTTGGGAAGCTTTCTTT	CASSRGWEAFF
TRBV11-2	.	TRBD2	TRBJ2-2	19	TGTGCCAGCAGCTCGTCTAGCGGGGGGGCCGTCACGAACACCGGGGAGCTGTTTTTT	CASSSSSGGAVTNTGELFF
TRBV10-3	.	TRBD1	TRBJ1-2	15	TGTGCCATCAGTGGGGCCGGGACAGGTGCCTATGGCTACACCTTC	CAISGAGTGAYGYTF
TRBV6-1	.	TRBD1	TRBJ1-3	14	TGTGCCAGCAGCGGGACAGGGGCTCGAAACACCATATATTTT	CASSGTGARNTIYF
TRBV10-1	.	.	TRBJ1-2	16	TGCGCCATCCAAGGACACGATAGAACACAAAACTATGGCTACACCTTC	CAIQGHDRTQNYGYTF
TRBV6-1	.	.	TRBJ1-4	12	TGTGCCAGCAGTGAAGCCAGTGAAAAACTGTTTTTT	CASSEASEKLFF
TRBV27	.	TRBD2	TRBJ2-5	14	TGTGCCAGCAGGAGACTAGCGGGGGAAGAGACCCAGTACTTC	CASRRLAGEETQYF
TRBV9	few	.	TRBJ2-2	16	TGTGCCAGCAGCGTAGCGGGGGGCAGGGGCACCGGGGAGCTGTTTTTT	CASSVAGGRGTGELFF
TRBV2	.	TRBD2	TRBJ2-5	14	TGTGCCAGCAGTGACTGGACTAGTTTGGAGACCCAGTACTTC	CASSDWTSLETQYF
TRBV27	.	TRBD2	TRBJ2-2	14	TGTGCCAGCAGCGGACTAGCGGATGGGAGGAAGCTGTTTTTT	CASSGLADGRKLFF